This T cell receptor beta chain was retrieved from a study of T cell responses to AZD1222 COVID-19 vaccine. For the study at large: Timing groups of about 4 and about 12 weeks for second doses were pooled.

In germline, CDR1 is MNHNS, CDR2 SASEGT. V shed 2 bases and J shed 7 bases, with 11 bases lying between them. This CDR3 spans 13 amino acids. Notes on the study in general: Clonal diversity may have been underestimated in mostly white British donors. Only a handful of AZD1222 recipients were seropositive at baseline.

This table comes from immunoSEQ multiplex PCR, and its TCRdb copy is limited to in-frame clones, with some not included. Of about 100,000 clones listed, about nine tenths are singletons. This clone occurred once. The target antigen is unknown. This chain connects TRBV6-1 to TRBJ1-2; D unclear. The receptor was derived from an adult in good health. Sequenced material: peripheral blood, taken on day 0 of AZD1222 vaccination. CDR3 sequence reads: CASSETAGAGYTF. Written as DNA, the CDR3 is TGTGCCAGCAGTGAAACGGCAGGCGCTGGCTACACCTTC.